This T cell receptor (beta chain) derives from a study of T cells after yellow fever vaccination. Study-level findings and limits: The secondary T-cell response peaked on day 5, not day 15, but was weaker. A minor fraction of clonotypes spanned both CD4 and CD8 compartments.

V gave up 4 bases and J gave up 4 bases, with 10 bases separating them. CDR3 size: 14 residues. CDR1 is LNHDA and CDR2 is SQIVND in the germline V gene (reference sequence). As for this clonotype: The target antigen is unknown.

TCR cDNA, made by 5'RACE template switching, carried an added universal primer site and UMIs. MiXCR, run by TCRdb on the 5' RACE reads, gives a single entry per CDR3 protein. The sample holds 85,000 to 100,000 distinct CDR3 sequences, around 5.5% seen once. The TCR was taken from a man between 18 and 35 years old who received the YFV17D yellow fever vaccine. Sequenced material: CD8+ T cells sorted from PBMCs, taken 10 days after the yellow fever booster vaccination. This chain connects TRBV19 to TRBJ2-2; D may correspond to TRBD1 or TRBD2 (5 bases each). This CDR3 is CASSNTGGTGELFF. The CDR3 nucleotides read TGTGCCAGTAGTAACACAGGAGGCACCGGGGAGCTGTTTTTT.